A single sample is the source of the 8 T cell receptor beta chains below, sequenced in a study of post-analysis software for immune sequencing data. Incorporated into the TCR beta cDNA libraries were unique molecular identifiers, which served to reduce PCR and sequencing biases. MiXCR was run by TCRdb on the PCR reads, yielding one entry per CDR3 protein. The table lists about 820,000 distinct CDR3 sequences, approximately 53% of them singletons. These receptors lack a known antigen. Study results and limitations: Among roughly five TRBV segments more frequent in patients than controls were TRBV5-6, TRBV5-1 and TRBV20-1.

Sequencing was performed on blood. The receptors come from a girl aged 5-17 years with multiple sclerosis.

The V call is TRBV15, the J call TRBJ2-3, with TRBD2 identical over 8 bases. The germline gives CDR1 LNHNV, CDR2 YYDKDF (reference sequence). Unmatched junction bases numbered 12, after V lost 6 bases and J lost 4 bases. The CDR3 contains 16 residues. The CDR3 DNA reads TGTGCCACCAGTCCCCTGTCAGCGGGGGTAGCAGATACGCAGTATTTT. This sequence encodes CATSPLSAGVADTQYF.

The chain combines TRBV20-1 with TRBJ2-4; D perhaps matches TRBD1 (6 bases). This CDR3 has 15 amino acids. Trimming left V 6 bases short and J 0 bases short, with 15 bases between. Germline V gives CDR1 DFQATT, CDR2 SNEGSKA (reference sequence). The CDR3 sequence is CSASTGLIAKNIQYF. DNA of the CDR3: TGCAGTGCCTCCACAGGGCTGATAGCCAAAAACATTCAGTACTTC.

The chain employs TRBV7-8 and TRBJ2-7; 7 bases agree with TRBD2. Germline V gene data show CDR1 as SGHVS and CDR2 as FQNEAQ. The CDR3 length is 13 residues. Trimming at V came to 5 bases and at J to 3 bases, leaving 4 bases not matched to a gene. The CDR3 DNA is TGTGCCAGCAGCCGGGACTACCGCTACGAGCAGTACTTC. Encoded protein: CASSRDYRYEQYF.

Only a few counts were recorded for this clonotype. J is TRBJ2-7 and V is TRBV7-2, with 8 bases lining up with TRBD1. The CDR3 has 14 amino acids. Germline CDR1 SGHTA, CDR2 FQGNSA. J gave up 4 bases and V 6 bases, and 8 bases lay outside the gene matches. The CDR3 DNA reads TGTGCCAGCAGTTCGACAGGGGAGTCATACGAGCAGTACTTC. Translation gives CASSSTGESYEQYF.

This chain links TRBV9 with TRBJ2-7; 9 nucleotides match TRBD2. CDR3 length: 16 amino acids. The germline V gene encodes CDR1 SGDLS and CDR2 YYNGEE. Trimming at V came to 1 base and at J to 5 bases, leaving 10 bases not matched to a gene. DNA of the CDR3: TGTGCCAGCAGCGTATACGGGACTAGCATCATCGACGAGCAGTACTTC. It is translated as CASSVYGTSIIDEQYF.

This clonotype has a handful of counts. CDR3 protein: CASHLGVNYGYTF. In DNA form, the CDR3 reads TGTGCCAGCCATTTAGGCGTTAACTATGGCTACACCTTC. The rearrangement uses TRBV12-3 or TRBV12-4 and TRBJ1-2; no clear D gene. Trimming cost V 8 bases and J 1 base, with 11 bases left between them. The CDR3 contains 13 residues.

The sample holds many counts of this clonotype. The rearrangement uses TRBV29-1 and TRBJ1-5, with a weak D call TRBD1 (5 bases). The CDR3 is 13 residues long. With 4 bases removed from V and 2 bases from J, the gap between germline ends came to 9 bases. Germline CDR1 is SQVTM and CDR2 is ANQGSEA. Here the CDR3 reads CSVGRGGNQPQHF. DNA of the CDR3: TGCAGCGTTGGACGGGGGGGCAATCAGCCCCAGCATTTT.

The sample holds a few counts of this clonotype. This chain uses TRBV20-1 with TRBJ2-7; TRBD2 agrees at 7 bases. This CDR3 is 14 amino acids long. The germline V gene encodes CDR1 DFQATT and CDR2 SNEGSKA (reference sequence). The trim removed 0 bases at V and 2 bases at J, leaving 4 bases unmatched. The CDR3: CSAREASGPYEQYF. The CDR3 nucleotides read TGCAGTGCTAGAGAGGCTAGCGGCCCCTACGAGCAGTACTTC.